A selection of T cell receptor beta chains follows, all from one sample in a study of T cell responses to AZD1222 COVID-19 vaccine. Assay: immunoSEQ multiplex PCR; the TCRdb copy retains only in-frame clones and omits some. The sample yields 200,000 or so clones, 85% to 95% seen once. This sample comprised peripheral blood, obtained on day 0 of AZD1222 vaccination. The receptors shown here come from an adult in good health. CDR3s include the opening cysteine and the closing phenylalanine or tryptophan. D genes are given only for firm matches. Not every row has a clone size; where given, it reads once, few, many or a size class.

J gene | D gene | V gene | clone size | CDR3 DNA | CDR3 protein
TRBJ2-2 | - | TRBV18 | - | TGTGCCAGCTCACCACCGCCAGGGCAAAGAACCGGGGAGCTGTTTTTT | CASSPPPGQRTGELFF
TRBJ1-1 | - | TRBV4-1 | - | TGCGCCAGCAGCCAAGTAGGAGGGGCCGACACTGAAGCTTTCTTT | CASSQVGGADTEAFF
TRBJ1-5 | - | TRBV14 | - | TGTGCCAGCAGCCAAGGATATAGCAATCAGCCCCAGCATTTT | CASSQGYSNQPQHF
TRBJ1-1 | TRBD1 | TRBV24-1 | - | TGTGCCACCAGTGGAGGCCCCCGGACAGGGCGTGTGGAAGCTTTCTTT | CATSGGPRTGRVEAFF
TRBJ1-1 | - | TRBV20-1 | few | TGCAGTGCTAGTGGGCAGATGAACACTGAAGCTTTCTTT | CSASGQMNTEAFF
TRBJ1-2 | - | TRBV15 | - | TGTGCCACCAGCAGAGATCGGGGGAACTATGGCTACACCTTC | CATSRDRGNYGYTF
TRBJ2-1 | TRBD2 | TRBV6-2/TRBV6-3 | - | TGTGCCAGCAGTTCCGGGACTAGCGGGGGGGCGTATGAGCAGTTCTTC | CASSSGTSGGAYEQFF
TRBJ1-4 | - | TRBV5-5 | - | TGTGCCAGCAGCTTGGCCCTCCGGGGGTCTGATGAAAAACTGTTTTTT | CASSLALRGSDEKLFF
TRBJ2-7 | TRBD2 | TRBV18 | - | TGTGCCAGCTCACCACGGGCTAGCGGGAGGGTCAACGAGCAGTACTTC | CASSPRASGRVNEQYF
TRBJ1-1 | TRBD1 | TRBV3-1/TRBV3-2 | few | TGTGCCAGCAGCCGACAGGGGGGATTGTCTGAAGCTTTCTTT | CASSRQGGLSEAFF
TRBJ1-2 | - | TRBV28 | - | TGTGCCACCAGTCGGGGGGCCTATGGCTACACCTTC | CATSRGAYGYTF
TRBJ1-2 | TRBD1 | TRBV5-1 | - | TGCGCCAGCAGCCCTTCCGGGACAGGATTTTGGGGCTACACCTTC | CASSPSGTGFWGYTF
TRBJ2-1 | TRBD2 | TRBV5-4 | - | TGTGCCAGCAGCCCGTCAAGTGCGGGAGGGCCAAATGAGCAGTTCTTC | CASSPSSAGGPNEQFF
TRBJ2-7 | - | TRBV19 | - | TGTGCCAGTAGTATAGGAGCGGGTGGACCCTACGAGCAGTACTTC | CASSIGAGGPYEQYF
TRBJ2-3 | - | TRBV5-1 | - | TGCGCCAGCGGGGTCGGCACAGATACGCAGTATTTT | CASGVGTDTQYF
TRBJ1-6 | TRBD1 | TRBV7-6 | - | TGTGCCAGCAGCTTAGGGGGACAGGGAGGGTCACCCCTCCACTTT | CASSLGGQGGSPLHF
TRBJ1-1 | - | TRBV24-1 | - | TGTGCCACCAGTGCCTCTGGACAGCTAAACACTGAAGCTTTCTTT | CATSASGQLNTEAFF
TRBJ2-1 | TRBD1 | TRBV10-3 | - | TGTGCCATCAGTGAGATTCCCCCGGGACAGTCGCATGAGCAGTTCTTC | CAISEIPPGQSHEQFF
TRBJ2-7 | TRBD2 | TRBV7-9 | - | TGTGCCAGCAGCTCCCAGACTAGCTCAACCACCTACGAGCAGTACTTC | CASSSQTSSTTYEQYF
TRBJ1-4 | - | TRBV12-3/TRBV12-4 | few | TGTGCCAGCTGGGGCTTAGAAGAAAAACTGTTTTTT | CASWGLEEKLFF
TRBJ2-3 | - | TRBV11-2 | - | TGTGCCAGCAGCCTCGGGCTAGCGATGGCAGATACGCAGTATTTT | CASSLGLAMADTQYF
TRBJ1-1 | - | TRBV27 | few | TGTGCCAGCAGTCCCCTGGACAGCCTGAACACTGAAGCTTTCTTT | CASSPLDSLNTEAFF
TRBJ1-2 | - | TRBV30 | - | TGTGCCGCCCTGGTGTGGACAGACCCTAGGGGCTACACCTTC | CAALVWTDPRGYTF
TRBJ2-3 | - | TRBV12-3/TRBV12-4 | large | TGTGCCAGCAGTCGGGACTATACGCAGTATTTT | CASSRDYTQYF
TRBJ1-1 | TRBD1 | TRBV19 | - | TGTGCCAGTAGTACCTTACTAGGACAGGATCCGAACACTGAAGCTTTCTTT | CASSTLLGQDPNTEAFF